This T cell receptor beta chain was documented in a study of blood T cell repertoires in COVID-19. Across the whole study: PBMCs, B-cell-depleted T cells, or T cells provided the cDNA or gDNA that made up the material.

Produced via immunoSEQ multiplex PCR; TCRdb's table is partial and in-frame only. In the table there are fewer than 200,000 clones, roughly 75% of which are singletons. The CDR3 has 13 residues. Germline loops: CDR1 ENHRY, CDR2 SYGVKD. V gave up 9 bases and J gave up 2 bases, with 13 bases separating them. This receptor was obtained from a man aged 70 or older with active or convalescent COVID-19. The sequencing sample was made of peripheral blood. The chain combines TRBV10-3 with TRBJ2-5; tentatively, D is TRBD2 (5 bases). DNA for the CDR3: TGTGCCATTAAAGAGGGCCAACAAGAGACCCAGTACTTC. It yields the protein CAIKEGQQETQYF.